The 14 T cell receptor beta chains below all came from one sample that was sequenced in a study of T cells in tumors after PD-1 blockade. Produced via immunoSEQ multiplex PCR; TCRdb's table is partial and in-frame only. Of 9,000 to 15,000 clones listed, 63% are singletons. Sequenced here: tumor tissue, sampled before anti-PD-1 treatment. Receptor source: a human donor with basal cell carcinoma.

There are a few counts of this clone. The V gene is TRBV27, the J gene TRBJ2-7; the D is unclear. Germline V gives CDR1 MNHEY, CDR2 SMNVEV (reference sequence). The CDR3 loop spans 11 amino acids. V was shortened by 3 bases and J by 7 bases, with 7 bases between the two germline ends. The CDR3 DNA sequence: TGTGCCAGCAGTTTCGCCGGGGAGCAGTACTTC. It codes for CASSFAGEQYF.

The CDR3 coding sequence is TGTGCCAGCAGTAAAGGGGTTGATCAGCCCCAGCATTTT. Translated, it gives CASSKGVDQPQHF. V usage is TRBV27 and J usage is TRBJ1-5; D may be TRBD1 (5 bases). The germline V gene has CDR1 MNHEY and CDR2 SMNVEV (reference sequence). The CDR3 runs to 13 residues. Trimming took off 5 bases at V and 5 bases at J, with 10 bases between the two ends.

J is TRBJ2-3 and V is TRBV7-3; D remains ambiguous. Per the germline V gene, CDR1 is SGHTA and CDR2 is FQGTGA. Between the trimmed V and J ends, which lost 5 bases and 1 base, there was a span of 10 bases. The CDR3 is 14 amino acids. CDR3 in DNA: TGTGCCAGCAGCCCTAATCGGGGCACAGATACGCAGTATTTT. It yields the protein CASSPNRGTDTQYF.

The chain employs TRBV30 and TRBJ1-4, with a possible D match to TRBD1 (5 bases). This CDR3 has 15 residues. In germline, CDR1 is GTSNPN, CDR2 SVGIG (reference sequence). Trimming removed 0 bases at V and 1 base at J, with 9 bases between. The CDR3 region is CAWSVFGGTNEKLFF. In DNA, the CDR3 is TGTGCCTGGAGTGTCTTCGGGGGAACTAATGAAAAACTGTTTTTT.

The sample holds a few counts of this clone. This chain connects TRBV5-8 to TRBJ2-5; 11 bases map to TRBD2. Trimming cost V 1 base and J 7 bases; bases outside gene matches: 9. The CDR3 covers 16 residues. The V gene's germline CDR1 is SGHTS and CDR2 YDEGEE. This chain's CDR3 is CASSLTSGRAGGTQYF. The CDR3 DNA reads TGTGCCAGCAGCTTGACTAGCGGGAGAGCCGGGGGGACCCAGTACTTC. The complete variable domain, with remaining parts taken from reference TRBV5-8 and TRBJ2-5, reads EAGVTQSPTHLIKTRGQQATLRCSPISGHTSVYWYQQALGLGLQFLLWYDEGEERNRGNFPPRFSGRQFPNYSSELNVNALELEDSALYLCASSLTSGRAGGTQYFGPGTRLLVL.

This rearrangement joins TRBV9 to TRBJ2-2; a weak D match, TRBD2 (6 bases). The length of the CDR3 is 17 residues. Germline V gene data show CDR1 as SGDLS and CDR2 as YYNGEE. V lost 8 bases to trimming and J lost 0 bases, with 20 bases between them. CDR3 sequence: CARYQRKSGPNTGELFF. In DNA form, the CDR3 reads TGTGCCAGATACCAACGAAAAAGCGGGCCGAACACCGGGGAGCTGTTTTTT.

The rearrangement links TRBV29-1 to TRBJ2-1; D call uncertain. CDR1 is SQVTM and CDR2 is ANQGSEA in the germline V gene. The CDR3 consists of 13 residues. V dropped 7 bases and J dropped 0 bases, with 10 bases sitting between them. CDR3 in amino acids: CSAESSSYNEQFF. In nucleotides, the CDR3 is TGCAGCGCAGAGAGTAGCTCCTACAATGAGCAGTTCTTC.

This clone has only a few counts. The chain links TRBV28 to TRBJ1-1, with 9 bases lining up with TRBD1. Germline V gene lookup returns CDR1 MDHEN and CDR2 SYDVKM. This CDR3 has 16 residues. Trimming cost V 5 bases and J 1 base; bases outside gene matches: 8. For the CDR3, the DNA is TGTGCCAGCAGTGCCATCACAGGGGGCCCGAACACTGAAGCTTTCTTT. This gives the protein CASSAITGGPNTEAFF.

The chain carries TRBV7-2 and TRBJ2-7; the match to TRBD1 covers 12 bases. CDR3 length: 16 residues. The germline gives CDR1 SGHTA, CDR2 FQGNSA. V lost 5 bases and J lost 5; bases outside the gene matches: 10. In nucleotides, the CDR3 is TGTGCCAGCAGCCCCCAAGGAGGGACAGGGGGCCACGAGCAGTACTTC. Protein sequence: CASSPQGGTGGHEQYF.

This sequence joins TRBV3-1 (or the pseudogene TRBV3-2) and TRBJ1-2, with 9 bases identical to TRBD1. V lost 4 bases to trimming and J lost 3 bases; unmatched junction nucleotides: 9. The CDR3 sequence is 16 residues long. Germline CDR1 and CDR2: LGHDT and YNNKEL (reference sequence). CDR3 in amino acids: CASSRQGGQGYYGYTF. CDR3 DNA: TGTGCCAGCAGCCGCCAGGGAGGACAGGGGTACTATGGCTACACCTTC.

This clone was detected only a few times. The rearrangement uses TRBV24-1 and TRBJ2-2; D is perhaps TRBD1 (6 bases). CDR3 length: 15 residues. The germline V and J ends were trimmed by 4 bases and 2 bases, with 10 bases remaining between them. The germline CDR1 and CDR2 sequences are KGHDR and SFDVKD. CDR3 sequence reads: CATSDRGVNTGELFF. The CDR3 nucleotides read TGTGCCACCAGTGACAGGGGAGTAAACACCGGGGAGCTGTTTTTT.

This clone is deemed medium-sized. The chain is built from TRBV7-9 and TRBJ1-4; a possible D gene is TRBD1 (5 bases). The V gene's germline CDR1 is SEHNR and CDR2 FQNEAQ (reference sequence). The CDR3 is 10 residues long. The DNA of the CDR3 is TGTGCGGGGGGGAATGAAAAACTGTTTTTT. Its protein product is CAGGNEKLFF.

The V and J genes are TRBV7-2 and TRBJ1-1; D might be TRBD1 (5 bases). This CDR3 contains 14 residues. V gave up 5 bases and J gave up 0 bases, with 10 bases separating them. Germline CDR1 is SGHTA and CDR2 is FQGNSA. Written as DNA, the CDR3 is TGTGCCAGCAGCCCTCGGGGGATGAACACTGAAGCTTTCTTT. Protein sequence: CASSPRGMNTEAFF.

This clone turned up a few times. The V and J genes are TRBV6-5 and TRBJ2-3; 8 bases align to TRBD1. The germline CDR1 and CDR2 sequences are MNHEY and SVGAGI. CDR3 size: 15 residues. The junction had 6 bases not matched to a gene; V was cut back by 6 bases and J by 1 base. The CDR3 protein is CASSYRTGRTDTQYF. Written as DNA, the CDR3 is TGTGCCAGCAGCTATCGGACAGGGCGCACAGATACGCAGTATTTT.